This T cell receptor beta chain was sequenced in a study of blood T cell repertoires in COVID-19. Study-level information: In each case, the material was cDNA or gDNA derived from T cells, B-cell-depleted T cells, or PBMCs.

This CDR3 is 16 amino acids long. The J segment lost 8 bases and the V segment lost 6 bases, leaving 13 bases of the junction unmatched. Looked up from germline, CDR1 is SEHNR and CDR2 is FQNEAQ (reference sequence). In the original analysis: Amplification of reference gene primers provided the estimated nucleated cell counts. Produced via immunoSEQ multiplex PCR; TCRdb's table is partial and in-frame only. V and J calls and clone size are given by that table; D and trimming were obtained from the DNA. In the table there are 50,000 to 60,000 clones, 89% of which are singletons. The chain couples TRBV7-9 to TRBJ1-4; 9 nucleotides line up with TRBD1. The sequenced sample was peripheral blood. This TCR was recovered from a man in his sixties with acute or convalescent COVID-19. CDR3 protein: CASSSLYGTGKEKLFF. CDR3 nucleotide sequence: TGTGCCAGCAGTTCCCTTTATGGGACAGGGAAGGAAAAACTGTTTTTT.